This passage covers 13 T cell receptor beta chains from one sample sequenced in a study of spatial heterogeneity in lung cancer. TCRdb itself ran the 5' RACE reads through MiXCR, one entry per CDR3 protein. The sample has approximately 27,000 distinct CDR3 sequences, roughly 6% seen once. Time point noted: blood at routine non-recurrence follow-up after resection. Whole RNA from tumor, nontumor lung or frozen PBMC was sequenced unsorted. The source material was PBMCs, sampled at follow-up. All receptors come from a male donor with early-stage non-small cell lung cancer.

In regard to this clonotype: It may be a read error: a sequence one base away is much more abundant. V gene TRBV6-1 combines with J gene TRBJ2-3; D tentatively reads TRBD1 or TRBD2 (5 bases each). Germline-derived CDR1 and CDR2 are MNHNS and SASEGT. CDR3 size: 18 residues. V was cut by 0 bases and J by 6 bases, with 22 bases left in between. The CDR3 spells CASSEAAGSPVWADTQYF. The CDR3, as DNA: TGTGCCAGCAGTGAAGCGGCAGGGAGCCCCGTCTGGGCGGATACGCAGTATTTT.

This clonotype has at least ten counts. The chain links TRBV2 to TRBJ2-3; possible D gene TRBD1, 5 bases. Between the trimmed V and J ends, which lost 3 bases and 2 bases, there was a span of 9 bases. Germline lookup yields CDR1 SNHLY and CDR2 FYNNEI. This CDR3 region has 14 residues. The CDR3 sequence is CASSDVRVTDTQYF. CDR3 nucleotides: TGTGCCAGCAGTGATGTCAGGGTCACAGATACGCAGTATTTT.

This clonotype was seen repeatedly, ten times or more. The V and J genes are TRBV5-1 and TRBJ1-2, with a tentative D call TRBD1 (6 bases). Trimming shortened V by 0 bases and J by 10 bases, and 22 bases separated the two germline ends. CDR3 size: 16 residues. Germline V lookup: CDR1 SGHRS, CDR2 YFSETQ. The CDR3 reads CASSLAGSSAGVYYTF. CDR3 coding DNA: TGCGCCAGCAGCTTGGCCGGTAGCTCGGCAGGGGTGTACTACACCTTC.

This clonotype showed up many times. The chain links TRBV15 to TRBJ2-3; D unclear. From germline, CDR1 is LNHNV and CDR2 YYDKDF (reference sequence). Trimming took off 0 bases at V and 10 bases at J, with 8 bases between the two ends. This CDR3 contains 12 residues. Here the CDR3 reads CATSRDDPPQYF. CDR3 DNA sequence: TGTGCCACCAGCAGAGATGACCCTCCGCAGTATTTT.

This clonotype was detected a few times. The chain couples TRBV12-3 or TRBV12-4 to TRBJ2-1; 7 bases match TRBD2. This CDR3 region has 13 residues. The V and J ends lost 2 bases and 9 bases, in that order; junction bases with no gene match: 4. The CDR3 loop is CASSLTAGVEQFF. For the CDR3, the DNA is TGTGCCAGCAGTTTAACGGCGGGAGTTGAGCAGTTCTTC.

At least ten counts were recorded for this clonotype. The chain carries TRBV27 and TRBJ2-7, with D possibly TRBD2 on 6 matching bases. The CDR3 consists of 14 residues. Germline V gene data show CDR1 as MNHEY and CDR2 as SMNVEV (reference sequence). V lost 4 bases, J lost 2 bases, and 12 bases lay in between. CDR3 sequence reads: CASSSTSLPYEQYV. In DNA, the CDR3 is TGTGCCAGCAGTTCCACTAGCCTCCCCTACGAGCAGTACGTC.

DNA for the CDR3: TGTGCCAGCAGCTTTCAGGGTGAGTCTGCAGCCAACGTCCTGACTTTC. It specifies CASSFQGESAANVLTF. The V gene is TRBV11-3, the J gene TRBJ2-6; a possible D gene is TRBD1 (5 bases). Germline V gene data show CDR1 as SGHNT and CDR2 as YENEEA. V was cut by 3 bases and J by 7 bases, with 16 bases left in between. There are 16 residues in the CDR3.

This clonotype was counted ten times or more. The chain recombines TRBV9 with TRBJ2-7; a weak D match, TRBD1 (5 bases). V was pared by 3 bases and J by 3 bases, with 7 bases between. The CDR3 runs to 12 residues. Looked up from germline, CDR1 is SGDLS and CDR2 is YYNGEE. CDR3 sequence: CASSAQGYEQYF. The CDR3, as DNA: TGTGCCAGCAGCGCCCAGGGCTACGAGCAGTACTTC.

The table lists this clonotype with many counts. The rearrangement links TRBV5-1 to TRBJ2-1; D is perhaps TRBD1 (6 bases). The V and J ends lost 0 bases and 6 bases respectively, with 16 bases between them. CDR3 length equals 16 residues. Germline CDR1 SGHRS, CDR2 YFSETQ. The CDR3 nucleotides are TGCGCCAGCAGCTTGGGCAGTAGGGGGAAAAGCAATGAGCAGTTCTTC. Translated: CASSLGSRGKSNEQFF.

This clonotype was observed at least ten times. The chain is built from TRBV4-3 and TRBJ2-4; the match to TRBD1 covers 7 bases. After removal of 5 bases from V and 9 bases from J, the junction contained 10 bases not matched to a gene. The V gene's germline CDR1 is LGHNA and CDR2 YSLEER. The CDR3 totals 14 residues. For the CDR3, the DNA is TGCGCCAGCAGCTTAGGACAGGAGACAAGCATTCAGTACTTC. Amino acid sequence: CASSLGQETSIQYF.

This clonotype was seen repeatedly, ten times or more. This chain joins TRBV10-3 and TRBJ2-2; 7 bases fit TRBD1. Germline CDR1 ENHRY, CDR2 SYGVKD. J was trimmed by 1 base and V by 4 bases; bases with no gene match: 3. This CDR3 comprises 15 residues. The CDR3 is CAISGGQLNTGELFF. The DNA for the CDR3 is TGTGCCATCAGTGGGGGACAGCTGAACACCGGGGAGCTGTTTTTT.

This clonotype was detected ten times or more. This rearrangement joins TRBV9 to TRBJ1-2, with D possibly TRBD1 on 5 matching bases. The CDR3 consists of 16 residues. V gave up 0 bases and J gave up 5 bases, with 17 bases separating them. From germline, CDR1 is SGDLS and CDR2 YYNGEE. The CDR3 nucleotides are TGTGCCAGCAGCGTAGGGTCCGGGACGGCCGTTTATGGCTACACCTTC. The encoded protein is CASSVGSGTAVYGYTF.

This sequence joins TRBV6-6 and TRBJ1-2; D is possibly TRBD1 (6 bases). The germline V gene encodes CDR1 MNHNY and CDR2 SVGAGI (reference sequence). With 6 bases removed from V and 4 bases from J, the gap between germline ends came to 18 bases. This CDR3 contains 15 residues. CDR3: CASRTTGIKSYGYTF. The CDR3 DNA follows: TGTGCCAGCAGAACTACAGGGATTAAAAGCTATGGCTACACCTTC.